The 24 T cell receptor beta chains below come from one sample, sequenced in a study of neoadjuvant anti-PD-1 for oral cavity cancer. Method: immunoSEQ multiplex PCR; TCRdb's copy keeps in-frame clones and lacks some. The repertoire holds 11,000 to 15,000 clones, with roughly 82% as singletons. The time point is: after neoadjuvant nivolumab, at surgical resection. Specimen: PBMCs, collected after nivolumab (anti-PD-1) treatment. The source of these receptors is a person between 40 and 79 years old with oral cavity squamous cell carcinoma.

V and J are TRBV5-1 and TRBJ2-7; 11 bases fit TRBD2. V lost 2 bases to trimming and J lost 4 bases; unmatched junction nucleotides: 2. Per the germline V gene, CDR1 is SGHRS and CDR2 is YFSETQ. The CDR3 runs 14 residues. The CDR3 protein is CASSLGTSGYEQYF. The CDR3 DNA reads TGCGCCAGCAGCTTAGGGACTAGCGGTTACGAGCAGTACTTC.

This clone is a singleton in its sample. The chain combines TRBV11-2 with TRBJ2-7; 8 bases are shared with TRBD1. The CDR3 is made up of 14 amino acids. Losses at the gene ends were 1 base for V and 5 bases for J; bases not matched to a gene: 4. Germline V gives CDR1 SGHAT, CDR2 FQNNGV. CDR3 nucleotides: TGTGCCAGCAGCTTAGGGACAGGGCCCCACGAGCAGTACTTC. This gives the protein CASSLGTGPHEQYF.

This sequence joins TRBV5-1 and TRBJ2-5; the D gene is possibly TRBD2 (5 bases). V shed 2 bases and J shed 4 bases, with 9 bases lying between them. The CDR3 runs to 13 residues. Germline CDR1 SGHRS, CDR2 YFSETQ. The CDR3 spells CASSFWRIETQYF. The CDR3 region has the DNA TGCGCCAGCAGCTTCTGGAGGATAGAGACCCAGTACTTC.

J is TRBJ2-5 and V is TRBV29-1; unclear D gene. CDR1 SQVTM and CDR2 ANQGSEA come from the germline V gene. The V gene lost 7 bases and the J gene lost 5 bases, with 11 bases spanning the gap. The length of the CDR3 is 11 residues. The CDR3 is CSADTVETQYF. CDR3 in DNA: TGCAGCGCCGACACCGTGGAGACCCAGTACTTC.

This clone was seen a handful of times. CDR3 amino acids: CASTRGTGEVTEAFF. The DNA of the CDR3 is TGCGCCAGCACCCGAGGGACAGGGGAAGTCACTGAAGCTTTCTTT. This chain links TRBV5-1 with TRBJ1-1; 10 nucleotides agree with TRBD1. J gave up 4 bases and V 6 bases, and 9 bases lay outside the gene matches. Per the germline V gene, CDR1 is SGHRS and CDR2 is YFSETQ. The CDR3 spans 15 residues.

The chain links TRBV6-6 to TRBJ1-4; D gene unclear. CDR1 and CDR2 from the germline V gene are MNHNY and SVGAGI (reference sequence). Trimming pared 6 bases from V and 7 bases from J, leaving 12 bases between. The CDR3 extends over 13 amino acids. In DNA, the CDR3 is TGTGCCAGCAGCCCAAGCCGGCGTGAAAAACTGTTTTTT. Its protein product is CASSPSRREKLFF.

The table lists this clone with a count of one. The chain joins TRBV5-1 to TRBJ2-5; TRBD2 agrees at 8 bases. J gave up 2 bases and V 2 bases, and 5 bases lay outside the gene matches. Looked up from germline, CDR1 is SGHRS and CDR2 is YFSETQ. The CDR3 has 15 residues. CDR3 nucleotide sequence: TGCGCCAGCAGCTTTGGCGGGAGGACTCAAGAGACCCAGTACTTC. This encodes CASSFGGRTQETQYF.

This chain joins TRBV6-7 and TRBJ1-5; no definite D call. TRBV6-7 is filed as an ORF, its function uncertain. With 6 bases removed from V and 1 base from J, the gap between germline ends came to 7 bases. The CDR3 covers 13 residues. The DNA of the CDR3 is TGTGCCAGCAGCCCACCGAGCAATCAGCCCCAGCATTTT. It yields the protein CASSPPSNQPQHF.

This clone was seen a handful of times. The rearrangement joins TRBV7-8 to TRBJ1-5, with D possibly matching TRBD1 (5 bases). Germline CDR1 is SGHVS and CDR2 is FQNEAQ. This CDR3 has 16 amino acids. Trimming took off 1 base at V and 1 base at J, with 11 bases between the two ends. The CDR3 here is CASSLVGVGSNQPQHF. CDR3 sequence (DNA): TGTGCCAGCAGCTTAGTAGGGGTTGGGAGCAATCAGCCCCAGCATTTT.

V usage is TRBV27 and J usage is TRBJ2-3, with D maybe TRBD1 (5 bases). Trimming took 4 bases from V and 4 from J, leaving 9 bases between them. There are 13 residues in the CDR3. Germline V gives CDR1 MNHEY, CDR2 SMNVEV (reference sequence). The CDR3 is CASSWEGADTQYF. CDR3 nucleotides: TGTGCCAGCAGTTGGGAAGGGGCAGATACGCAGTATTTT.

The chain has TRBV4-1 and TRBJ2-3, with D unresolved. Germline V gene lookup returns CDR1 MGHRA and CDR2 YSYEKL. The CDR3 is 14 residues long. V lost 4 bases, J lost 4 bases, and 12 bases lay in between. CDR3 nucleotides: TGCGCCAGCAGCCCTCTAGTCTTGGCAGATACGCAGTATTTT. This translates into CASSPLVLADTQYF.

The chain has TRBV9 and TRBJ2-1; 7 bases line up with TRBD1. V gave up 0 bases and J gave up 2 bases; unmatched junction bases: 2. This CDR3 has 15 amino acids. The germline V gene has CDR1 SGDLS and CDR2 YYNGEE. CDR3 bases: TGTGCCAGCAGCGTAGACGGGACAGCCTACAATGAGCAGTTCTTC. Translation: CASSVDGTAYNEQFF.

V is TRBV15 and J is TRBJ1-5; D might be TRBD1 (5 bases). Germline lookup yields CDR1 LNHNV and CDR2 YYDKDF (reference sequence). The V and J ends lost 3 bases and 3 bases respectively, with 18 bases between them. The length of the CDR3 is 17 residues. The CDR3 DNA reads TGTGCCACCAGCAGGAATTGGGACCTCGGAGCCAATCAGCCCCAGCATTTT. Translated, it gives CATSRNWDLGANQPQHF.

This chain uses TRBV4-1 with TRBJ2-5; D is possibly TRBD2 (5 bases). CDR1 is MGHRA, CDR2 YSYEKL, per germline. The germline V and J ends were trimmed by 4 bases and 4 bases, with 10 bases remaining between them. This CDR3 has 13 residues. The CDR3: CASSRMAGETQYF. CDR3 sequence (DNA): TGCGCCAGCAGCCGTATGGCGGGAGAGACCCAGTACTTC.

The rearrangement uses TRBV11-2 and TRBJ2-1; the match to TRBD1 covers 7 bases. Germline trimming cut 1 base from V and 7 bases from J; bases unmatched to any gene: 7. The germline CDR1 and CDR2 sequences are SGHAT and FQNNGV. The CDR3 has 15 residues. Written as DNA, the CDR3 is TGTGCCAGCAGCTTAGGAGGGCTCAGGGGGAATGAGCAGTTCTTC. Its translation: CASSLGGLRGNEQFF.

The chain is built from TRBV19 and TRBJ1-5; 7 bases map to TRBD1. Germline CDR1 is LNHDA and CDR2 is SQIVND (reference sequence). The CDR3 runs to 16 residues. The junction had 8 bases not matched to a gene; V was cut back by 4 bases and J by 2 bases. In nucleotides, the CDR3 is TGTGCCAGTAGTACACCAGACAGGGTTCGCAATCAGCCCCAGCATTTT. It encodes CASSTPDRVRNQPQHF.

This clone has only a few counts. V usage is TRBV9 and J usage is TRBJ1-5; possibly TRBD1 for D (6 bases). Trimming cost V 3 bases and J 2 bases, with 12 bases left between them. The CDR3 is 15 residues long. Germline V gene data show CDR1 as SGDLS and CDR2 as YYNGEE. CDR3 protein: CASSAGQRGNQPQHF. The CDR3 coding sequence is TGTGCCAGCAGCGCGGGACAAAGAGGCAATCAGCCCCAGCATTTT.

The chain recombines TRBV5-1 with TRBJ1-4; 8 nucleotides agree with TRBD1. The length of the CDR3 is 14 residues. Trimming cost V 0 bases and J 7 bases; bases outside gene matches: 2. Germline CDR1 reads SGHRS; CDR2 reads YFSETQ. This CDR3 is CASSLGQGAEKLFF. The CDR3 nucleotides are TGCGCCAGCAGCTTGGGCCAGGGGGCTGAAAAACTGTTTTTT.

The chain employs TRBV19 and TRBJ1-1; D uncertain. V lost 4 bases to trimming and J lost 1 base, with 13 bases between them. This CDR3 spans 15 amino acids. CDR1 LNHDA and CDR2 SQIVND come from the germline V gene (reference sequence). For the CDR3, the DNA is TGTGCCAGTAGTACATCCGGGTTAAGGAACACTGAAGCTTTCTTT. It specifies CASSTSGLRNTEAFF.

The gene calls are TRBV5-4 and TRBJ1-4; a possible D gene is TRBD1 (5 bases). V was trimmed by 3 bases and J by 5 bases, leaving 11 bases between them. Germline values: CDR1 SGHNT, CDR2 YYREEE (reference sequence). The CDR3 extends over 14 amino acids. The CDR3 DNA reads as TGTGCCAGCAGCTACAGGCAGATCAATGAAAAACTGTTTTTT. Translated: CASSYRQINEKLFF.

V gene TRBV28 combines with J gene TRBJ1-1; 7 nucleotides agree with TRBD1. The CDR3 is made up of 13 amino acids. Germline V gene sequence: CDR1 MDHEN, CDR2 SYDVKM. V lost 1 base to trimming and J lost 14 bases; unmatched junction nucleotides: 10. The CDR3 DNA is TGTGCCAGCAGTTTATTTGGCGGTTTGACAGGGTTCTTT. It translates to CASSLFGGLTGFF. Drawing the rest from reference TRBV28 and TRBJ1-1, the complete variable domain is DVKVTQSSRYLVKRTGEKVFLECVQDMDHENMFWYRQDPGLGLRLIYFSYDVKMKEKGDIPEGYSVSREKKERFSLILESASTNQTSMYLCASSLFGGLTGFFGQGTRLTVV.

This chain uses TRBV7-2 with TRBJ2-7; D is undetermined. In germline, CDR1 is SGHTA, CDR2 FQGNSA. V dropped 1 base and J dropped 2 bases, with 21 bases sitting between them. This CDR3 region has 18 residues. In DNA form, the CDR3 reads TGTGCCAGCAGCTTAGGGGGTGATTGGCAGCGAAGTGCCTACGAGCAGTACTTC. Amino acid sequence: CASSLGGDWQRSAYEQYF.

The genes are TRBV7-9 and TRBJ1-2, with 8 bases identical to TRBD1. Germline CDR1 and CDR2: SEHNR and FQNEAQ (reference sequence). After removal of 3 bases from V and 5 bases from J, the junction contained 2 bases not matched to a gene. CDR3 length: 13 residues. The CDR3 loop reads CASSFGQGYGYTF. The CDR3 region has the DNA TGTGCCAGCAGCTTCGGACAGGGTTATGGCTACACCTTC.

The chain employs TRBV30 and TRBJ1-1; a possible D gene is TRBD1 (5 bases). CDR1 is GTSNPN, CDR2 SVGIG, per germline (reference sequence). The CDR3 has 13 residues. V shed 4 bases and J shed 4 bases, with 13 bases lying between them. The CDR3 spells CAWNRRGGTEAFF. In DNA form, the CDR3 reads TGTGCCTGGAACAGGAGGGGCGGCACTGAAGCTTTCTTT. Together with reference TRBV30 and TRBJ1-1, the CDR3 gives the full variable domain: SQTIHQWPATLVQPVGSPLSLECTVEGTSNPNLYWYRQAAGRGLQLLFYSVGIGQISSEVPQNLSASRPQDRQFILSSKKLLLSDSGFYLCAWNRRGGTEAFFGQGTRLTVV.